These 14 T cell receptor beta chains were all obtained from the same sample, sequenced in a study of T cells in severe cutaneous drug reactions. TCR subtype-specific primers in iRepertoire multiplex PCR prepared libraries for bulk and single-cell sequencing. One entry per CDR3 protein, without DNA, is what TCRdb gives after re-calling the multiplex PCR reads. The table lists 20,000 to 25,000 distinct CDR3 sequences. Sequenced patients had Stevens-Johnson syndrome or toxic epidermal necrolysis caused by carbamazepine. The sample comprised PBMCs. The origin of the receptors is a human donor with toxic epidermal necrolysis, a severe cutaneous drug reaction.

V is TRBV19 and J is TRBJ1-1. The CDR3 sequence is 15 residues long. In germline, CDR1 is LNHDA, CDR2 SQIVND (reference sequence). CDR3 sequence: CASSINGDINTEAFF.

The V gene is TRBV29-1, the J gene TRBJ1-4; TCRdb names TRBD1, which stays unverified in the absence of DNA. Germline-derived CDR1 and CDR2 are SQVTM and ANQGSEA. This CDR3 contains 14 residues. CDR3 loop: CSVAPGTGNEKLFF.

The genes are TRBV29-1 and TRBJ2-3; TCRdb names TRBD1, which stays unverified in the absence of DNA. The CDR3 contains 13 residues. Germline lookup yields CDR1 SQVTM and CDR2 ANQGSEA. The chain's CDR3 is CSVGRGNTDTQYF.

V is TRBV4-1 and J is TRBJ2-5; TCRdb proposes TRBD2, but this gene call is untestable without DNA. Germline V gives CDR1 MGHRA, CDR2 YSYEKL. The CDR3 length is 15 residues. CDR3 protein: CASSPSALIQETQYF.

This chain joins TRBV5-1 and TRBJ2-6. This CDR3 region has 15 residues. Germline V gene lookup returns CDR1 SGHRS and CDR2 YFSETQ. CDR3 region: CASSLVGYGANVLTF.

This chain links TRBV27 with TRBJ1-5; the D gene TCRdb calls, TRBD1, cannot be checked with no DNA. From germline, CDR1 is MNHEY and CDR2 SMNVEV (reference sequence). The CDR3 length is 15 residues. CDR3 sequence reads: CASRRTGYSNQPQHF.

This chain joins TRBV28 and TRBJ2-7; the D call of TRBD1 rests on TCRdb alone, since no DNA is present to check it. Germline V CDR1 and CDR2: MDHEN, SYDVKM. The CDR3 runs 14 residues. CDR3 residues: CASTPRSVLYEQYF. The full variable domain, with the rest looked up from reference TRBV28 and TRBJ2-7, is DVKVTQSSRYLVKRTGEKVFLECVQDMDHENMFWYRQDPGLGLRLIYFSYDVKMKEKGDIPEGYSVSREKKERFSLILESASTNQTSMYLCASTPRSVLYEQYFGPGTRLTVT.

V gene TRBV20-1 combines with J gene TRBJ2-5; the D call from TCRdb, TRBD1, cannot be confirmed without DNA. The CDR3 has 15 amino acids. Germline CDR1 reads DFQATT; CDR2 reads SNEGSKA (reference sequence). CDR3 loop: CSESVRATGGLTQYF.

This clonotype is classed as medium-sized by frequency. The chain has TRBV2 and TRBJ2-3; the TRBD2 assignment by TCRdb is unverifiable without DNA. This CDR3 is built from 14 residues. Germline V gene lookup returns CDR1 SNHLY and CDR2 FYNNEI. CDR3 residues: CASRKGLAGDTQYF.

The V call is TRBV5-1, the J call TRBJ2-2. This CDR3 has 15 amino acids. Germline-derived CDR1 and CDR2 are SGHRS and YFSETQ. The CDR3 is CASRRGSSNTGELFF.

The chain recombines TRBV28 with TRBJ1-2; TCRdb designates TRBD1, a call that cannot be tested without DNA. The CDR3 sequence is 14 residues long. Germline V gives CDR1 MDHEN, CDR2 SYDVKM. CDR3 in amino acids: CASSGRDRGPGYTF.

The V call is TRBV5-6, the J call TRBJ1-4; TCRdb outputs TRBD1, but without DNA this stays unchecked. Per the germline V gene, CDR1 is SGHDT and CDR2 is YYEEEE. The CDR3 contains 15 residues. The CDR3 sequence: CASSLQGFADEKLFF.

The chain links TRBV28 to TRBJ2-3; with no DNA, the TCRdb D assignment of TRBD2 cannot be verified. Looked up from germline, CDR1 is MDHEN and CDR2 is SYDVKM. The CDR3 is 13 amino acids. The CDR3 region is CASEVLETDTQYF.

This chain links TRBV27 with TRBJ1-6; with no DNA, the TCRdb D assignment of TRBD1 cannot be verified. CDR1 and CDR2 from the germline V gene are MNHEY and SMNVEV (reference sequence). The CDR3 runs to 15 residues. CDR3 protein: CASSLAGTGNSPLHF.